A selection of T cell receptor beta chains follows, all from one sample in a study of T cells in Graves' hyperthyroidism and ophthalmopathy. TCRdb analysed the multiplex PCR reads with MiXCR anew, one entry per CDR3 protein. Among fewer than 900,000 distinct CDR3 sequences listed, around 19% were seen once. The sequencing sample was made of blood. Every receptor here comes from a woman aged 45 to 65 with Graves' hyperthyroidism that later progressed to Graves' ophthalmopathy. CDR3s include the opening cysteine and the closing phenylalanine or tryptophan. The order of the fields is D gene, J gene, clone size, CDR3 length, V gene, CDR3 DNA, CDR3 protein. A D gene is named only where the DNA matches it firmly. A clone size is listed for some rows: how often the clone was seen (once, few, many), or a class if it is expanded.

>NA|TRBJ1-3|NA|14|TRBV20-1
TGCAGCCTGCCGGTGGAGGGATCGGGAAACACCATATATTTT
CSLPVEGSGNTIYF
>NA|TRBJ1-2|many|13|TRBV11-2
TGTGCCAGCAGCTCAGACCCCTCCGGTGGCTACACCTTC
CASSSDPSGGYTF
>TRBD2|TRBJ2-3|NA|17|TRBV6-1
TGTGCCAGCAGTCCCCTTAGCGGGTTCGCTAGCACAGATACGCAGTATTTT
CASSPLSGFASTDTQYF
>NA|TRBJ1-2|few|14|TRBV7-9
TGTGCCAGCAGCTTAGCGCGCCGACCTCGGGGCTACACCTTC
CASSLARRPRGYTF
>NA|TRBJ1-1|NA|13|TRBV29-1
TGCAGCGGGGGGGGGTCGGGGAACACTGAAGCTTTCTTT
CSGGGSGNTEAFF
>NA|TRBJ1-1|many|12|TRBV20-1
TGCAGTGCTAGGGAGGGGAACACTGAAGCTTTCTTT
CSAREGNTEAFF
>TRBD2|TRBJ2-5|few|12|TRBV20-1
TGCAGTGCTAGACGGGGGGAAGAGACCCAGTACTTC
CSARRGEETQYF
>NA|TRBJ1-1|many|15|TRBV12-3/TRBV12-4
TGTGCCAGCAGCCTGACAGACAGTAGGAACACTGAAGCTTTCTTT
CASSLTDSRNTEAFF
>NA|TRBJ2-7|many|13|TRBV6-1
TGTGCCAGCAGTGACAGGGTAGACTACGAGCAGTACTTC
CASSDRVDYEQYF
>NA|TRBJ2-3|many|17|TRBV9
TGTGCCAGCAGCGTAGATCCAGGGGAGAGGGCCACAGATACGCAGTATTTT
CASSVDPGERATDTQYF
>NA|TRBJ2-5|few|14|TRBV5-4
TGTGCCAGCAGGCTCGACTCAACCCAAGAGACCCAGTACTTC
CASRLDSTQETQYF
>NA|TRBJ1-1|NA|14|TRBV7-9
TGTGCCAGCAGCTTACATCCGGTGAACACTGAAGCTTTCTTT
CASSLHPVNTEAFF
>NA|TRBJ1-4|once|15|TRBV29-1
TGCAGCGTTGAAGATTCGGGCACCCTAGAGGGAAAACTGTTTTTT
CSVEDSGTLEGKLFF
>NA|TRBJ1-5|many|15|TRBV7-2
TGTGCCAGCAGCTTAAAACTAGACTATTGGCAGCCCCAGCATTTT
CASSLKLDYWQPQHF
>NA|TRBJ1-2|few|12|TRBV29-1
TGCAGCGTTAACGGACAAATCTATGGCTACACCTTC
CSVNGQIYGYTF
>TRBD1|TRBJ1-1|few|16|TRBV19
TGTGCCAGTAGTACCCACAGGGGGCTGGTGGACACTGAAGCTTTCTTT
CASSTHRGLVDTEAFF
>NA|TRBJ1-1|NA|14|TRBV10-3
TGTGCCATCAGTGAGCCGACAATGAACACTGAAGCTTTCTTT
CAISEPTMNTEAFF
>NA|TRBJ2-5|NA|11|TRBV10-3
TGTGCCATTAGGAGTGGAGAGACCCAGTACTTC
CAIRSGETQYF
>NA|TRBJ1-2|NA|13|TRBV29-1
TGCAGCGTGTCCCGGGGGCCCAACTATGGCTACACCTTC
CSVSRGPNYGYTF
>NA|TRBJ2-5|NA|12|TRBV5-4
TGCGCCAGCAGTCCGACTAGATGGGCCCAGTACTTC
CASSPTRWAQYF
>NA|TRBJ2-3|few|13|TRBV27
TGTGCCAGTCTGAACACGTGGACAGATACGCAGTATTTT
CASLNTWTDTQYF
>NA|TRBJ1-2|many|13|TRBV18
TGTGCCAGCTCACCACCCACTTTGGATGGCTACACCTTC
CASSPPTLDGYTF
>NA|TRBJ2-5|NA|16|TRBV19
TGTGCCAGTAGTATAGTTGGCGGGGCGCCATATGAGACCCAGTACTTC
CASSIVGGAPYETQYF
>NA|TRBJ1-2|few|15|TRBV7-9
TGTGCCAGCAGCCAATCTCTAAGACAAGGTCATGGCTACACCTTC
CASSQSLRQGHGYTF
>TRBD1|TRBJ2-1|many|16|TRBV11-2
TGTGCCAGCAGCTCCTCGACAGGGGCCCGATACAATGAGCAGTTCTTC
CASSSSTGARYNEQFF
>NA|TRBJ2-2|many|15|TRBV20-1
TGCAGTGCTAACCCTGGGACAACGAACACCGGGGAGCTGTTTTTT
CSANPGTTNTGELFF
>NA|TRBJ2-1|few|17|TRBV18
TGTGCCAGCTTGCCCACTACCGGTGGTCTACTTGGTGGTGAGCAGTTCTTC
CASLPTTGGLLGGEQFF
>NA|TRBJ1-3|few|17|TRBV5-1
TGCGCCAGCAGCTTTTATACAGGAACGACCTCTGGAAACACCATATATTTT
CASSFYTGTTSGNTIYF
>NA|TRBJ2-1|NA|16|TRBV5-6
TGTGCCAGCAGCTTGGTTGCGCGTCTAGCGAGCAATGAGCAGTTCTTC
CASSLVARLASNEQFF
>TRBD2|TRBJ2-5|many|15|TRBV11-2
TGTGCCAGCAGCTCCGGGAAAGCGGGGCTGGAGACCCAGTACTTC
CASSSGKAGLETQYF
>TRBD2|TRBJ2-7|NA|16|TRBV11-1
TGTGCCAGCAGCTTGGGCGGGACTAGAAGCTCCTACGAGCAGTACTTC
CASSLGGTRSSYEQYF
>NA|TRBJ2-3|NA|14|TRBV7-3
TGTGCCAGCAGCTTAAACCCCCACGCAGATACGCAGTATTTT
CASSLNPHADTQYF
>TRBD1|TRBJ2-3|many|17|TRBV4-1
TGCGCCAGCAGCCAAGATAGAGCGCAGGGGGCTACAGATACGCAGTATTTT
CASSQDRAQGATDTQYF
>TRBD1|TRBJ2-5|NA|16|TRBV6-5
TGTGCCAGCAGTTACCCTGAGGACAGGCCTCAAGAGACCCAGTACTTC
CASSYPEDRPQETQYF
>TRBD2|TRBJ2-1|NA|16|TRBV7-6
TGTGCCAGCAGCTTATACACTAGCGGGTCGTACAATGAGCAGTTCTTC
CASSLYTSGSYNEQFF
>TRBD1|TRBJ1-2|many|18|TRBV20-1
TGCAGTGCTAGAGGAGGGGGCAGGGTGCCCATAGTGGACTATGGCTACACCTTC
CSARGGGRVPIVDYGYTF
>NA|TRBJ2-5|NA|14|TRBV4-1
TGCGCCAGCAGCCACAGAGGGCGACGAGAGACCCAGTACTTC
CASSHRGRRETQYF
>NA|TRBJ2-5|NA|15|TRBV5-1
TGCGCCAGCAGTCGCCCACGGGAGTACCAAGAGACCCAGTACTTC
CASSRPREYQETQYF
>TRBD2|TRBJ2-1|many|14|TRBV6-1
TGTGCCAGCAGTGTTCTAGCGGGGTACAATGAGCAGTTCTTC
CASSVLAGYNEQFF
>NA|TRBJ2-2|few|11|TRBV15
TGTGCCACCAGCAAGTACGGGGAGCTGTTTTTT
CATSKYGELFF
>NA|TRBJ1-1|NA|15|TRBV15
TGTGCCACCAGCAGAGCCGGGGTTAGGGCGACTGAAGCTTTCTTT
CATSRAGVRATEAFF
>TRBD1|TRBJ1-6|NA|15|TRBV27
TGTGCCAGCAGTTTATCGACAGGGACAGGTTCACCCCTCCACTTT
CASSLSTGTGSPLHF
>NA|TRBJ2-3|NA|15|TRBV12-3/TRBV12-4
TGTGCCAGCAGCGTAGAAGATGGGACTTCGGATACGCAGTATTTT
CASSVEDGTSDTQYF
>TRBD1|TRBJ2-1|many|14|TRBV2
TGTGCCAGCAGGGGACAGGGGGACTACAATGAGCAGTTCTTC
CASRGQGDYNEQFF
>NA|TRBJ1-1|many|15|TRBV2
TGTGCCAGCAGTGGCACGGGACTGAAGAACACTGAAGCTTTCTTT
CASSGTGLKNTEAFF
>TRBD1|TRBJ1-1|many|14|TRBV6-2/TRBV6-3
TGTGCCAGCAGTTACGGGGGACAGACGACTGAAGCTTTCTTT
CASSYGGQTTEAFF
>TRBD1|TRBJ1-2|many|17|TRBV11-1
TGTGCCAGCAGCGAAGGGGACAGGGGGCGCAGAGTCTATGGCTACACCTTC
CASSEGDRGRRVYGYTF
>NA|TRBJ2-2|many|14|TRBV11-2
TGTGCCAGCAGCTTAGTTCCCAGGACCGGGGAGCTGTTTTTT
CASSLVPRTGELFF
>NA|TRBJ1-2|few|16|TRBV20-1
TGCAGTGCCCTAAACTTCCGGGGGGGCCCTATGGTGAGCTACACCTTC
CSALNFRGGPMVSYTF
>NA|TRBJ1-1|NA|14|TRBV5-1
TGCGCCAGCAGCAAGGGTAGGGAAATAACTGAAGCTTTCTTT
CASSKGREITEAFF
>NA|TRBJ1-4|NA|14|TRBV12-3/TRBV12-4
TGTGCCAGCAGGGCGACAGTAACTAATGAAAAACTGTTTTTT
CASRATVTNEKLFF
>NA|TRBJ2-7|NA|12|TRBV29-1
TGCAGCGCATCGACAGTTTCCTACGAGCAGTACTTC
CSASTVSYEQYF
>NA|TRBJ1-1|NA|12|TRBV29-1
TGCAGCGTTGGGACAGCGAACACTGAAGCTTTCTTT
CSVGTANTEAFF
>NA|TRBJ2-3|many|16|TRBV13
TGTGCCAGCAGCTTAGGCCTTTCAACCGATAGGGATACGCAGTATTTT
CASSLGLSTDRDTQYF